This T cell receptor (beta chain) was profiled in a study of blood T cell repertoires in COVID-19. Study background: PBMCs, B-cell-depleted T cells, or T cells were the source of the cDNA or gDNA that made up the material.

Per the original methods: Nucleated cell number was recorded as an estimate derived from reference gene primer amplification. The method was immunoSEQ multiplex PCR; TCRdb's version includes in-frame clones alone and lacks a portion of them. That table gives V, J and clone size, and the DNA gave D and trimming. The sample lists about 150,000 clones, about four fifths occurring once. V lost 3 bases and J 4 bases, leaving 9 bases between the germline ends. The CDR3 has 13 amino acids. Germline V gives CDR1 SGHTA, CDR2 FQGNSA. Sequenced input: PBMCs or T cells enriched from blood (not recorded which). This clonotype originated in a man aged 45-65 years who had recovered from COVID-19. The chain uses TRBV7-2 and TRBJ1-2; D is unclear. Written as DNA, the CDR3 is TGTGCCAGCAGCTTCGGTGAACGCTATGGCTACACCTTC. It codes for CASSFGERYGYTF. Looking up the rest from reference TRBV7-2 and TRBJ1-2 gives the full variable domain: GAGVSQSPSNKVTEKGKDVELRCDPISGHTALYWYRQSLGQGLEFLIYFQGNSAPDKSGLPSDRFSAERTGGSVSTLTIQRTQQEDSAVYLCASSFGERYGYTFGSGTRLTVV.